This is a list of T cell receptor beta chains from one sample in a study of OX40 agonist ivuxolimab in advanced cancers. The method was immunoSEQ multiplex PCR; TCRdb's version includes in-frame clones alone and lacks a portion of them. The sample contains more than 85,000 clones, approximately 90% of which appear only once. The sequences come from CD4+ or CD8+ T cells sorted from blood, collected in a trial of the OX40 agonist ivuxolimab. The receptors come from an adult with an advanced solid tumor such as melanoma, head and neck, liver or kidney cancer. Each CDR3 is given with its conserved first and last residue. The D gene is left open where the match is weak. Clone sizes are given selectively: once, few, many, or a class where the clone is expanded.

D gene	V gene	J gene	clone size	CDR3 DNA	CDR3 protein
.	TRBV5-1	TRBJ2-5	few	TGCGCCAGCAGCCCCTGGGACCTCCAAGAGACCCAGTACTTC	CASSPWDLQETQYF
.	TRBV19	TRBJ2-5	once	TGTGCCAGTAGTCTCCGAACTAGCCAAGAGACCCAGTACTTC	CASSLRTSQETQYF
.	TRBV6-5	TRBJ2-1	.	TGTGCCAGCAGTTACTCCACCTACAGAAATGAGCAGTTCTTC	CASSYSTYRNEQFF
.	TRBV15	TRBJ2-5	.	TGTGCCACCAGCAGAGAAGCCTTTCAAGAGACCCAGTACTTC	CATSREAFQETQYF
TRBD1	TRBV19	TRBJ2-2	.	TGTGCCAGTAGCGGGACAGGGAACACCGGGGAGCTGTTTTTT	CASSGTGNTGELFF
.	TRBV18	TRBJ1-1	once	TGTGCCAGCTCCATATATACAGAAACTGAAGCTTTCTTT	CASSIYTETEAFF
.	TRBV10-3	TRBJ2-7	.	TGTGCCATCAGTGAGGATCGGGCCTACGAGCAGTACTTC	CAISEDRAYEQYF
TRBD2	TRBV7-8	TRBJ2-7	.	TGTGCCAGCAGCTTAGTGGGGGGGACCTACGAGCAGTACTTC	CASSLVGGTYEQYF
TRBD2	TRBV6-5	TRBJ2-7	.	TGTGCCAGCGGTAGCGCGGGGGGGGTCATCGAGCAGTACTTC	CASGSAGGVIEQYF
TRBD1	TRBV5-4	TRBJ1-2	.	TGTGCTAGCAGCTCGCCAGGGGGGAATCTACGGAGCTATGGCTACACCTTC	CASSSPGGNLRSYGYTF
.	TRBV28	TRBJ1-2	once	TGTGCCAGCAGTTTTGGGGGAAACAGGGACGCTGGATACTATGGCTACACCTTC	CASSFGGNRDAGYYGYTF
.	TRBV2	TRBJ1-2	once	TGTGCCAGCGGAGGGGCCCGAGACTATGGCTACACCTTC	CASGGARDYGYTF
TRBD2	TRBV10-3	TRBJ2-2	.	TGTGCCATCAGCCCCGGGAGGGACACCGGGGAGCTGTTTTTT	CAISPGRDTGELFF
TRBD2	TRBV7-9	TRBJ2-1	.	TGTGCCTCCCAAACCGGGGGGGGAACTGAGCAGTTCTTC	CASQTGGGTEQFF
.	TRBV5-4	TRBJ1-1	.	TGTGCCAGCAGCTTGAGAGTCGGGGAGGTCGCTGAAGCTTTCTTT	CASSLRVGEVAEAFF
TRBD1	TRBV2	TRBJ1-1	.	TGTGCCAGCATCAAGGACAGGGACGGGAACACTGAAGCTTTCTTT	CASIKDRDGNTEAFF
TRBD1	TRBV28	TRBJ2-5	.	TGTGCCAGCAGTCCCCCCACGGGGACAGGGGGGAAAGAGACCCAGTACTTC	CASSPPTGTGGKETQYF
.	TRBV7-9	TRBJ1-6	.	TGTGCCAGCAGCTTAGGGGGCGGCGCCCCATGGCCCCTCCACTTT	CASSLGGGAPWPLHF
TRBD1	TRBV20-1	TRBJ1-2	few	TGCAGTGCTCCGACAGGGAGTGGCTACACCTTC	CSAPTGSGYTF
.	TRBV7-3	TRBJ2-2	.	TGTGCCAGCAGCCCAAGGGGGGGCACCGGGGAGCTGTTTTTT	CASSPRGGTGELFF
TRBD2	TRBV6-6	TRBJ2-1	.	TGTGCCAGCAGTTACGGGACTAGTGGGGGGGGTGAGCAGTTCTTC	CASSYGTSGGGEQFF
.	TRBV7-3	TRBJ2-2	few	TGTGCCAGCAAGGTTGGGGTTGGGGAGCTGTTTTTT	CASKVGVGELFF
.	TRBV5-1	TRBJ2-5	.	TGCGCCAGCAGCTGGTCCGGGACACAGGAAGAGACCCAGTACTTC	CASSWSGTQEETQYF
TRBD1	TRBV5-4	TRBJ2-3	.	TGTGCCAGCAGCTGGGACAGGAGCACAGATACGCAGTATTTT	CASSWDRSTDTQYF
TRBD1	TRBV19	TRBJ1-6	once	TGTGCCAGTAGTAAAGCCCGGGACAGCCATAATTCACCCCTCCACTTT	CASSKARDSHNSPLHF
.	TRBV6-6	TRBJ1-1	.	TGTGCCAGCAGCCTCGAGGGCACTGAAGCTTTCTTT	CASSLEGTEAFF
.	TRBV29-1	TRBJ2-5	.	TGCAGCGTTGGTTCCGAGGGGGAGACCCAGTACTTC	CSVGSEGETQYF
TRBD1	TRBV19	TRBJ2-2	.	TGTGCCAGTAGCCCCGGGACAGGGGTACCCGGGGAGCTGTTTTTT	CASSPGTGVPGELFF
TRBD1	TRBV6-1	TRBJ1-1	.	TGTGCCAGCAGCGCAATTACAGGGGGGAACACTGAAGCTTTCTTT	CASSAITGGNTEAFF
.	TRBV7-9	TRBJ1-2	.	TGTGCCAGCAGCTTAGAGACTAGTGGCTACACCTTC	CASSLETSGYTF
.	TRBV18	TRBJ2-7	.	TGTGCCAGCTCACCCATCAGGGACGAGCAGTACTTC	CASSPIRDEQYF
.	TRBV5-1	TRBJ2-7	.	TGCGCCAGCAGCCCGACAGCCAACTACGAGCAGTACTTC	CASSPTANYEQYF
.	TRBV15	TRBJ2-1	.	TGTGCCACGGGGATTGGGACCCTCTCCCATGAGCAGTTCTTC	CATGIGTLSHEQFF
.	TRBV5-1	TRBJ2-5	few	TGCGCCAGCAGCTCTCGGTGGGGAAACCAAGAGACCCAGTACTTC	CASSSRWGNQETQYF
.	TRBV11-1	TRBJ1-1	.	TGTGCCAGCAGCTCTACAGGGAACACTGAAGCTTTCTTT	CASSSTGNTEAFF
.	TRBV6-1	TRBJ1-6	.	TGTGCCAGCAGTCCGACAGACTATTCACCCCTCCACTTT	CASSPTDYSPLHF
.	TRBV6-1	TRBJ1-2	.	TGTGCCAGCACCGGGGTCGCAGGAACTAACTATGGCTACACCTTC	CASTGVAGTNYGYTF
.	TRBV28	TRBJ1-4	few	TGTGCCAGCAGCGCATCGGGACGGACGAATGAAAAACTGTTTTTT	CASSASGRTNEKLFF
TRBD1	TRBV9	TRBJ1-4	once	TGTGCCAGCAGCGTTGGGACAGGGGGAAATGAAAAACTGTTTTTT	CASSVGTGGNEKLFF
.	TRBV7-2	TRBJ1-1	.	TGTGCCAGCAGCCTATATAGCTCCGAAGCTTTCTTT	CASSLYSSEAFF
TRBD1	TRBV7-6	TRBJ2-1	.	TGTGCCAGCAGCTTACTTATCATGGGACAGGGGCGTCTCGAGCAGTTCTTC	CASSLLIMGQGRLEQFF
.	TRBV10-2	TRBJ1-3	.	TGCGCCAGCAAATTGGAATCCTCTGGAAACACCATATATTTT	CASKLESSGNTIYF
.	TRBV11-2	TRBJ2-3	few	TGTGCCAGCAGCCCCTTGGCGGGGCTGGCGCAGTATTTT	CASSPLAGLAQYF
.	TRBV5-5	TRBJ2-7	.	TGTGCCAGCAGCTTGTTTGCGGGATACGAGCAGTACTTC	CASSLFAGYEQYF
.	TRBV11-2	TRBJ2-5	.	TGTGCCAGCAGCTTAATTAATTCCAGGGAAGAGACCCAGTACTTC	CASSLINSREETQYF
.	TRBV7-2	TRBJ2-2	.	TGTGCCAGCAGCTCCCAGGGGATTAGATCGACCGGGGAGCTGTTTTTT	CASSSQGIRSTGELFF
.	TRBV6-1	TRBJ2-1	once	TGTGCCAGCAGTGGACGGGGGGCCCAATACAATGAGCAGTTCTTC	CASSGRGAQYNEQFF
.	TRBV30	TRBJ2-1	.	TGTGCCTGGAGTGTACTTCGGCCCGACTCCTACAATGAGCAGTTCTTC	CAWSVLRPDSYNEQFF
.	TRBV5-1	TRBJ1-2	.	TGCGCCAGCAGTTACTTTCAGTCAGGGGACTATGGCTACACCTTC	CASSYFQSGDYGYTF
.	TRBV2	TRBJ1-5	few	TGTGCCAGCAGCAATACGGGGGGACAGCCCCAGCATTTT	CASSNTGGQPQHF